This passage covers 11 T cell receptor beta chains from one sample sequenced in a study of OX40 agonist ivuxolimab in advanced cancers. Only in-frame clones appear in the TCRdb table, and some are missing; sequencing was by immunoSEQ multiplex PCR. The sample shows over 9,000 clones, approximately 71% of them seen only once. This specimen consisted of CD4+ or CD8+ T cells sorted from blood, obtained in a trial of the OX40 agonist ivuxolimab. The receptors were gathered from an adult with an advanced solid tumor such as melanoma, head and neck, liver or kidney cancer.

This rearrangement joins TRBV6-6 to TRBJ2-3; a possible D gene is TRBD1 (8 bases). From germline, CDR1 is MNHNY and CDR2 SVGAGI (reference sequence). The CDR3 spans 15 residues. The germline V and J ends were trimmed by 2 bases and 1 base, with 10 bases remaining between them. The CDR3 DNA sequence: TGTGCCAGCAGTTACACAGGGGGGGGCACAGATACGCAGTATTTT. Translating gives CASSYTGGGTDTQYF.

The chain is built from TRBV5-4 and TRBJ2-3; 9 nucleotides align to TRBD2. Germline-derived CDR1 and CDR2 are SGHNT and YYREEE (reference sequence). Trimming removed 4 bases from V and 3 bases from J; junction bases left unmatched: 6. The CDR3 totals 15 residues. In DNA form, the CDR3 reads TGTGCCAGCAGCCCCTCGGGACTAGCAACAGATACGCAGTATTTT. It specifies CASSPSGLATDTQYF.

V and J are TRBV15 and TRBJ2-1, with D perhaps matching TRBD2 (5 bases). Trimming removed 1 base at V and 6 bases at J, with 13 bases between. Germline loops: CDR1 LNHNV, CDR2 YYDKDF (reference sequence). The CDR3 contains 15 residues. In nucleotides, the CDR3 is TGTGCCACCAGCAGAGCCGTAGAAGGACTCAATGAGCAGTTCTTC. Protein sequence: CATSRAVEGLNEQFF.

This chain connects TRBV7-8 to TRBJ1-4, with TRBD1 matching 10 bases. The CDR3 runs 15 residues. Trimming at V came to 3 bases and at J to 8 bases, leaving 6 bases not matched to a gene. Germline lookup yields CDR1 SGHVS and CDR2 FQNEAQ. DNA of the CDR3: TGTGCCAGCAGCTTCTCGGGACAGGGGAGGGAAAAACTGTTTTTT. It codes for CASSFSGQGREKLFF.

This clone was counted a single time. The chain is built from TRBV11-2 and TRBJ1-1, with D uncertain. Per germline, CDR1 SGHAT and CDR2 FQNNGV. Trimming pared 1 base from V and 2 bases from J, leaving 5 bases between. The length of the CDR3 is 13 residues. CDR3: CASSLVSNTEAFF. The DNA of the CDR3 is TGTGCCAGCAGCTTAGTATCTAACACTGAAGCTTTCTTT.

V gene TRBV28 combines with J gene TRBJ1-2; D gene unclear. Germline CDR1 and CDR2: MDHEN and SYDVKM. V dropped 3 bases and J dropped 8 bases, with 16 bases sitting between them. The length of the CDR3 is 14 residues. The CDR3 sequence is CASSLVSGLQGYTF. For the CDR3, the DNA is TGTGCCAGCAGTTTGGTTTCGGGCTTGCAGGGCTACACCTTC.

The CDR3 DNA is TGTGCCAGCAGTGACAGGGCTGGGGCCAACGTCCTGACTTTC. Residues: CASSDRAGANVLTF. V gene TRBV6-4 combines with J gene TRBJ2-6; D is unclear. CDR1 MRHNA and CDR2 SNTAGT come from the germline V gene. This CDR3 contains 14 residues. V was pared by 2 bases and J by 2 bases, with 4 bases between.

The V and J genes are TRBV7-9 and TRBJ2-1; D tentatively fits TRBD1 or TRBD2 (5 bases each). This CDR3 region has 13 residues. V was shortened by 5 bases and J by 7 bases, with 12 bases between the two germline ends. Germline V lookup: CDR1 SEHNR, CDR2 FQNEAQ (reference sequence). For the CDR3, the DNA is TGTGCCAGCAGCCCCAGGGACCGGAATGAGCAGTTCTTC. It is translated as CASSPRDRNEQFF.

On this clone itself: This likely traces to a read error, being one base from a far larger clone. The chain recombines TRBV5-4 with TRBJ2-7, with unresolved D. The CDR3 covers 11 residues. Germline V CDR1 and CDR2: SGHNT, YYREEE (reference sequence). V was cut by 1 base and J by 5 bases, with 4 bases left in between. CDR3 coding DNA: TGTGCCAGCAGCTTGAACGACGAGCAGTACTTC. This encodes CASSLNDEQYF.

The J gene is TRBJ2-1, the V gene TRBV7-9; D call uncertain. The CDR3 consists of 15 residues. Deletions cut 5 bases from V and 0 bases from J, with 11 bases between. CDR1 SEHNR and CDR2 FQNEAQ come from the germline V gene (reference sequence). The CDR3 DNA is TGTGCCAGCAGCCCGGCTCGAAGCTCCTACAATGAGCAGTTCTTC. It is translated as CASSPARSSYNEQFF.

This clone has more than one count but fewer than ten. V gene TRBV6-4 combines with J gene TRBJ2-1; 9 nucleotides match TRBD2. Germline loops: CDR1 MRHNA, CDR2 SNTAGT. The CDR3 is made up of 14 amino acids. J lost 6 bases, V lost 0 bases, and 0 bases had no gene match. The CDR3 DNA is TGTGCCAGCAGTGACTCGCGGGGGGGCAATGAGCAGTTCTTC. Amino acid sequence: CASSDSRGGNEQFF.